Listed below are T cell receptor beta chains from one sample, sequenced in a study of CD8 T cells in Susac syndrome. TCRdb re-derived calls from the immunoSEQ multiplex PCR reads in MiXCR, one entry per CDR3 protein. The data contain about 140,000 distinct CDR3 sequences, 85% to 95% of them singletons. Sequencing was done on a sample of CD4+ T cells from PBMCs. Receptors originate from a human donor with multiple sclerosis. The CDR3 runs from the conserved cysteine through the conserved F or W. The D gene is left open where the match is weak. A clone size is listed for some rows: how often the clone was seen (once, few, many), or a class if it is expanded.

DNA	CDR3	V	D	size	J
TGTGCCAGCAGCAATAGCCGTACCACGCAGTATTTT	CASSNSRTTQYF	TRBV7-2	-	-	TRBJ2-3
TGTGCCAGCAGCCAAGCCGGGACAGGGACTGGCAGGGAGCAGTACTTC	CASSQAGTGTGREQYF	TRBV3-1	TRBD1	-	TRBJ2-7
TGTGCCAGCAGTTCTACCGGGACAGGGGCGAAGGAACTGTTTTTT	CASSSTGTGAKELFF	TRBV28	TRBD1	-	TRBJ1-4
TGTGCCAGTAGAACGGGCAACTCGAACACCGGGGAGCTGTTTTTT	CASRTGNSNTGELFF	TRBV19	-	once	TRBJ2-2
TGCAGCGTTGTAGGAGACAGGGGCAATGAGCAGTTCTTC	CSVVGDRGNEQFF	TRBV29-1	TRBD1	-	TRBJ2-1
TGTGCCAGCAGCTCATTACAGGGTAACCATGGCTACACCTTC	CASSSLQGNHGYTF	TRBV7-8	-	-	TRBJ1-2
TGTGCCAGCAGCTTAACACCGGGACTTAGCACAGATACGCAGTATTTT	CASSLTPGLSTDTQYF	TRBV7-3	-	-	TRBJ2-3
TGTGCCAGCAGTTTAGAGGCTTCCGGGACGCATAATTCACCCCTCCACTTT	CASSLEASGTHNSPLHF	TRBV27	-	-	TRBJ1-6
TGTGCCAGCAGTTCCGTGGGTACCGGGACAGACTCCTACGAGCAGTACTTC	CASSSVGTGTDSYEQYF	TRBV7-9	TRBD1	once	TRBJ2-7
TGTGCCAGCAGCGTCCAAACAGAGTCCTACGAGCAGTACTTC	CASSVQTESYEQYF	TRBV9	-	few	TRBJ2-7
TGTGCCAGCAGCCCGACAGGGATCGGGTATGGCTACACCTTC	CASSPTGIGYGYTF	TRBV28	TRBD1	once	TRBJ1-2
TGTGCCAGCAGCCATACCGGGACGAAGCAGTTCTTC	CASSHTGTKQFF	TRBV3-1	-	-	TRBJ2-1
TGTGCCAGCAGTTACTCGACCAGACCCCGGGAAAAACTGTTTTTT	CASSYSTRPREKLFF	TRBV6-5	-	-	TRBJ1-4
TGTGCCAGCAGCTTTACGGGAAGCCAAGAGACCCAGTACTTC	CASSFTGSQETQYF	TRBV7-9	-	-	TRBJ2-5
TGTGCCAGCAACCCGACAGGGCGGACTGAAGCTTTCTTT	CASNPTGRTEAFF	TRBV3-1	TRBD1	-	TRBJ1-1
TGTGCCTGGAGTCCCGGAGTGAGTCATAATTCACCCCTCCACTTT	CAWSPGVSHNSPLHF	TRBV30	-	-	TRBJ1-6
TGCGCCAGCAGCCGAGGGGACACTTACGGGGAGCTGTTTTTT	CASSRGDTYGELFF	TRBV4-3	-	-	TRBJ2-2
TGTGCCAGCTCGGGACAGACCTCTAGCACAGATACGCAGTATTTT	CASSGQTSSTDTQYF	TRBV18	TRBD1	once	TRBJ2-3
TGTGCCAGCAGCGTAGGGGATAGCGGGCCCTTCACAGATACGCAGTATTTT	CASSVGDSGPFTDTQYF	TRBV9	TRBD2	-	TRBJ2-3
TGTGCCAGCAGTTACTTGGACACCATATATTTT	CASSYLDTIYF	TRBV6-5	-	-	TRBJ1-3
TGCGCCAGCTGGCCGGGACACCTGACCGGGGAGCTGTTTTTT	CASWPGHLTGELFF	TRBV23-1	-	-	TRBJ2-2
TGTGCCACCAGCAGAGTAACGACCTACGAGCAGTACTTC	CATSRVTTYEQYF	TRBV15	-	-	TRBJ2-7
TGCGCCAGCAGCAGGGAGGACAGACGAATTTACGAGCAGTACTTC	CASSREDRRIYEQYF	TRBV5-1	-	-	TRBJ2-7
TGCAGCGTACCGGGACAGGCGAACACCGGGGAGCTGTTTTTT	CSVPGQANTGELFF	TRBV29-1	TRBD1	-	TRBJ2-2
TGTGCCAGCAGTGAATACCTTAACTATGGCTACACCTTC	CASSEYLNYGYTF	TRBV6-1	-	-	TRBJ1-2
TGTGCCACCAGTGATTTCGACAGGGTGTCCTACAATGAGCAGTTCTTC	CATSDFDRVSYNEQFF	TRBV24-1	TRBD1	-	TRBJ2-1
TGTGCCAGCAGCGTAGCGGGAACAGATACGCAGTATTTT	CASSVAGTDTQYF	TRBV9	-	-	TRBJ2-3
TGTGCCTGGAGTTTACAGGCTAACTATGGCTACACCTTC	CAWSLQANYGYTF	TRBV30	-	-	TRBJ1-2
TGCAGCGCCCGGACAGGAAGCAACGAGCAGTACTTC	CSARTGSNEQYF	TRBV29-1	TRBD1	-	TRBJ2-7
TGTGCCAGCAGCCCGTCGGGGGACAGGGGGTTCAACGAGCAGTACTTC	CASSPSGDRGFNEQYF	TRBV7-2	TRBD1	-	TRBJ2-7
TGTGCCACCAGTGACGTAGGACAGGGCCAATACAATGAGCAGTTCTTC	CATSDVGQGQYNEQFF	TRBV24-1	TRBD1	-	TRBJ2-1